Presented here are 13 T cell receptor beta chains from one specimen sequenced in a study of blood T cell repertoires in COVID-19. Profiling relied on immunoSEQ multiplex PCR, and the TCRdb table lists in-frame clones only, not all of them. The table lists hundreds of thousands of clones, roughly 82% of them singletons. Input material: peripheral blood. All receptors come from a woman aged 70-85 years with acute or convalescent COVID-19.

This chain uses TRBV5-1 with TRBJ1-5; the match to TRBD1 covers 8 bases. The CDR3 runs to 15 residues. Germline V CDR1 and CDR2: SGHRS, YFSETQ. Unmatched junction bases numbered 2, after V lost 3 bases and J lost 0 bases. The CDR3: CASSSGTGSNQPQHF. The DNA of the CDR3 is TGCGCCAGCAGCTCAGGGACAGGTAGCAATCAGCCCCAGCATTTT.

This clone was recorded only once. V gene TRBV3-1 (or the pseudogene TRBV3-2) combines with J gene TRBJ1-1; 7 nucleotides agree with TRBD1. CDR1 LGHDT and CDR2 YNNKEL come from the germline V gene (reference sequence). The CDR3 totals 11 residues. J gave up 11 bases and V 3 bases, and 3 bases lay outside the gene matches. The CDR3 nucleotides read TGTGCCAGCAGCCAGAGGGGACAGGCTTTCTTT. Protein product: CASSQRGQAFF.

The gene calls are TRBV19 and TRBJ2-1; D is undetermined. CDR1 LNHDA and CDR2 SQIVND come from the germline V gene (reference sequence). The CDR3 consists of 13 residues. Trimming took off 4 bases at V and 6 bases at J, with 10 bases between the two ends. The CDR3 DNA is TGTGCCAGTAGTACCCCTAGAATCAATGAGCAGTTCTTC. Amino acids: CASSTPRINEQFF.

The rearrangement links TRBV19 to TRBJ2-3; D possibly corresponds to TRBD2 (5 bases). This CDR3 has 16 residues. Looked up from germline, CDR1 is LNHDA and CDR2 is SQIVND (reference sequence). The ends were cut back, 2 bases at V and 2 bases at J, with 14 bases in the middle. CDR3 region: CASSINQRISTDTQYF. The CDR3 DNA follows: TGTGCCAGTAGTATAAACCAGCGGATTTCCACAGATACGCAGTATTTT.

V usage is TRBV7-9 and J usage is TRBJ1-5, with 7 bases that match TRBD1. CDR1 is SEHNR and CDR2 is FQNEAQ in the germline V gene (reference sequence). The CDR3 extends over 12 amino acids. The V segment lost 4 bases and the J segment 10 bases; nucleotides outside the gene matches: 4. Written as DNA, the CDR3 is TGTGCCAGCAGCTCAGGGGGTCAACCCCAGCATTTT. The encoded protein is CASSSGGQPQHF. Variable domain in full (rest from reference TRBV7-9 and TRBJ1-5): DTGVSQNPRHKITKRGQNVTFRCDPISEHNRLYWYRQTLGQGPEFLTYFQNEAQLEKSRLLSDRFSAERPKGSFSTLEIQRTEQGDSAMYLCASSSGGQPQHFGDGTRLSIL.

The chain carries TRBV28 and TRBJ2-1, with D possibly matching TRBD2 (6 bases). Trimming took off 5 bases at V and 4 bases at J, with 12 bases between the two ends. The length of the CDR3 is 14 residues. The V gene's germline CDR1 is MDHEN and CDR2 SYDVKM. The CDR3 coding sequence is TGTGCCAGCAGTGGACGGGGGATTTACAATGAGCAGTTCTTC. This sequence encodes CASSGRGIYNEQFF.

The J gene is TRBJ2-1, the V gene TRBV29-1, with D hard to call. CDR1 is SQVTM and CDR2 is ANQGSEA in the germline V gene. The germline V and J ends were trimmed by 7 bases and 1 base, with 17 bases remaining between them. The CDR3 contains 15 residues. The CDR3 DNA sequence: TGCAGCGGCCTACCAGGTCGCTCTTCCTACAATGAGCAGTTCTTC. Translating it yields CSGLPGRSSYNEQFF.

This clone was recorded once. The V and J genes are TRBV7-2 and TRBJ2-2, with TRBD2 matching over 9 bases. Per germline, CDR1 SGHTA and CDR2 FQGNSA. The CDR3 is made up of 14 amino acids. Losses at the gene ends were 7 bases for V and 2 bases for J; bases not matched to a gene: 2. CDR3 protein: CASTGTSNTGELFF. As DNA, the CDR3 is TGTGCCAGCACCGGGACTAGCAACACCGGGGAGCTGTTTTTT.

The rearrangement uses TRBV30 and TRBJ2-1, with 7 bases matching TRBD2. This CDR3 region has 15 residues. The trim removed 2 bases at V and 0 bases at J, leaving 4 bases unmatched. The germline V gene encodes CDR1 GTSNPN and CDR2 SVGIG (reference sequence). CDR3: CAWSWGGSSYNEQFF. DNA for the CDR3: TGTGCCTGGAGTTGGGGGGGAAGCTCCTACAATGAGCAGTTCTTC.

V is TRBV6-5 and J is TRBJ2-4, with 8 bases fitting TRBD1. CDR1 is MNHEY and CDR2 is SVGAGI in the germline V gene. The CDR3 spans 16 residues. V lost 2 bases and J lost 1; bases outside the gene matches: 4. The CDR3 nucleotides are TGTGCCAGCAGTTACGGGCAGGGGGCGGCCAAAAACATTCAGTACTTC. As protein: CASSYGQGAAKNIQYF.

V and J are TRBV18 and TRBJ2-7; 8 bases are a match to TRBD1. The CDR3 spans 14 residues. The trim removed 0 bases at V and 6 bases at J, leaving 4 bases unmatched. Germline values: CDR1 KGHSH, CDR2 LQKENI. CDR3 region: CASSPPAGGGEQYF. The CDR3 nucleotides read TGTGCCAGCTCACCACCGGCAGGGGGCGGCGAGCAGTACTTC.

The chain recombines TRBV19 with TRBJ1-3; no clear D. V was clipped by 5 bases and J by 4 bases, with 12 bases between them. This CDR3 spans 14 amino acids. Germline V gene sequence: CDR1 LNHDA, CDR2 SQIVND (reference sequence). CDR3 nucleotide sequence: TGTGCCAGTAGTCGTGGACGGGGAGGAAACACCATATATTTT. Translating it yields CASSRGRGGNTIYF.

The rearrangement uses TRBV30 and TRBJ1-2; D is possibly TRBD1 (5 bases). CDR1 and CDR2 (germline): GTSNPN, SVGIG (reference sequence). Trimming cost V 2 bases and J 8 bases, with 18 bases left between them. The CDR3 covers 14 residues. The CDR3 loop reads CAWSTSPGVGGYTF. In nucleotides, the CDR3 is TGTGCCTGGAGTACGTCCCCGGGGGTAGGCGGCTACACCTTC.